This section outlines one T cell receptor beta chain sequence together with its context. The CDR3 runs 14 residues. V lost 6 bases, J lost 4 bases, and 4 bases stayed unmatched. CDR1 is SNHLY and CDR2 is FYNNEI in the germline V gene. This entry comes from a study of regulatory T cells in long-lasting Graves disease. Noted time point: newly diagnosed GD, antithyroid drugs for less than 3 months. From PBMCs, RNA was extracted and then used to make the TCR library. To make TCR beta libraries, researchers used iRepertoire HTBI primers and Arm-PCR of CDR3 regions. Each CDR3 protein gets one entry after TCRdb re-called the multiplex PCR reads with MiXCR. The table lists 400,000 to 500,000 distinct CDR3 sequences, around 17% of them singletons. This sample also belongs to another study, concerning T cells in Graves' hyperthyroidism and ophthalmopathy.

The chain has TRBV2 and TRBJ2-7, with 12 bases aligning to TRBD2. Sequenced here: peripheral blood mononuclear cells (PBMCs), sampled at new diagnosis, from a patient treated with antithyroid drugs. The TCR comes from a young woman with Graves disease. CDR3 sequence reads: CASRSLAGGYEQYF. In DNA, the CDR3 is TGTGCCAGCAGGTCACTAGCGGGAGGTTACGAGCAGTACTTC.